This TCR beta chain is from a study of cytomegalovirus exposure and HLA in healthy donors. Turning to the study itself: Researchers found that under 90% of around 400 genotyped donors fell within the Caucasian-associated ancestry cluster.

A note on this clone: Its antigen remains unidentified.

Study conclusions and caveats: Analysis was performed later, and it showed HLA-associated TCR beta chains to be more clonally expanded than equally common others. In an earlier analysis, about 87% or about 30%: the productive usage of most TCR beta V segments.

Amplification used 60 Vbeta primers and 13 Jbeta primers. The protocol was immunoSEQ multiplex PCR, while the TCRdb copy is restricted to in-frame clones and leaves out a portion. This listing includes around 130,000 clones. V was cut by 1 base and J by 0 bases, with 7 bases left in between. CDR3 length equals 16 residues. Germline-derived CDR1 and CDR2 are LNHDA and SQIVND (reference sequence). The TCR was taken from an older woman in good health and CMV-seronegative. The chain couples TRBV19 to TRBJ1-6; D ambiguous. Material: PBMCs. The CDR3 sequence is CASSIVWSSYNSPLHF. Written as DNA, the CDR3 is TGTGCCAGTAGTATAGTCTGGAGCTCCTATAATTCACCCCTCCACTTT. The full variable domain, in which reference TRBV19 and TRBJ1-6 provide the parts outside the CDR3, is DGGITQSPKYLFRKEGQNVTLSCEQNLNHDAMYWYRQDPGQGLRLIYYSQIVNDFQKGDIAEGYSVSREKKESFPLTVTSAQKNPTAFYLCASSIVWSSYNSPLHFGNGTRLTVT.